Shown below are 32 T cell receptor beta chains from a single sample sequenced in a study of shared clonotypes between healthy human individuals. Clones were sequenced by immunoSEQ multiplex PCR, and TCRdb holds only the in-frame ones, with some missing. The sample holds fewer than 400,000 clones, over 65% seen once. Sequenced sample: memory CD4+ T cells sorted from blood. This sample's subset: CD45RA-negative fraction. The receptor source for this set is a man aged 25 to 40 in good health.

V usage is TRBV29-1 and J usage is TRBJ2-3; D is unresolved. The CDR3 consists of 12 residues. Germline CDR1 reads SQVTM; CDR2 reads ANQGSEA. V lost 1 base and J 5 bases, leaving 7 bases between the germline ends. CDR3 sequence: CSVEGQVDTQYF. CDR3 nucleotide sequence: TGCAGCGTTGAAGGGCAGGTAGATACGCAGTATTTT.

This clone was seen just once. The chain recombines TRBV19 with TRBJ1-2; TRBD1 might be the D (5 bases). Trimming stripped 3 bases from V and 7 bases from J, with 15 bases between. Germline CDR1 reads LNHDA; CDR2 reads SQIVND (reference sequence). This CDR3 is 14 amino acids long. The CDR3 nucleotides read TGTGCCAGTAGTATTCCCGGTAGGACAACTGGCTACACCTTC. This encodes CASSIPGRTTGYTF.

Here the CDR3 reads CASDWTGVTDTQYF. In nucleotides, the CDR3 is TGTGCCAGTGATTGGACAGGGGTCACAGATACGCAGTATTTT. This chain links TRBV6-1 with TRBJ2-3; TRBD1 matches 9 bases. The V gene end was trimmed by 9 bases and the J gene end by 2 bases; junction bases not matched to a gene: 6. The CDR3 length is 14 residues. CDR1 and CDR2 (germline): MNHNS, SASEGT.

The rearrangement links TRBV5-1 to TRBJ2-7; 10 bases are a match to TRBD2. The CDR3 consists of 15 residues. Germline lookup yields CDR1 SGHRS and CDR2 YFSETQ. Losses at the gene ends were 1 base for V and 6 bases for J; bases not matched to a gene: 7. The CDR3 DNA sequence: TGCGCCAGCAGCTTGCTTGGACTAGCGGAGGGCGAGCAGTACTTC. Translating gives CASSLLGLAEGEQYF.

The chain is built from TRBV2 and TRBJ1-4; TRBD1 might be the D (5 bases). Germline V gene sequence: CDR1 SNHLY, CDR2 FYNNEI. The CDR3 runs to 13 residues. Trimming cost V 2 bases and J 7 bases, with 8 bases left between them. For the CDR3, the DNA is TGTGCCAGCAGTGAACAGGGTTTTGAAAAACTGTTTTTT. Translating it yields CASSEQGFEKLFF.

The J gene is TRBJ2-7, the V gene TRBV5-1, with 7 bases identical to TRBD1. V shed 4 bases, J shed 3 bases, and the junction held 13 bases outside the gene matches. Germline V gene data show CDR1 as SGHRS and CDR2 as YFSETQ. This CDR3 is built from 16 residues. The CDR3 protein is CASSPRQGYALYEQYF. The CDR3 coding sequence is TGCGCCAGCAGCCCCCGACAGGGCTATGCTCTCTACGAGCAGTACTTC.

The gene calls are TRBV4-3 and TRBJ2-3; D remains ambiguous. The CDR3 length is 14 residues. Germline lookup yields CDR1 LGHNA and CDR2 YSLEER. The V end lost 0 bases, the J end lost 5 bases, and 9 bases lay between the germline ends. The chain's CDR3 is CASSQERRGDTQYF. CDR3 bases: TGCGCCAGCAGCCAAGAGCGTCGCGGAGATACGCAGTATTTT.

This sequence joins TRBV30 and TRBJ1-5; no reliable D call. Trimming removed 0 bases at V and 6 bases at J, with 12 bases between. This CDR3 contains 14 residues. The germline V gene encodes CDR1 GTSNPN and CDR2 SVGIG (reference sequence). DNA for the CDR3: TGTGCCTGGAGTGTCGACCTTTTTGGTCAGCCCCAGCATTTT. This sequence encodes CAWSVDLFGQPQHF.

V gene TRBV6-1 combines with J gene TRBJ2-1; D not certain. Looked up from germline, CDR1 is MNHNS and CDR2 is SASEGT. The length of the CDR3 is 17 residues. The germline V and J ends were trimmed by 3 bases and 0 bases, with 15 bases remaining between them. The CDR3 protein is CASSDYTDPSSYNEQFF. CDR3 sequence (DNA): TGTGCCAGCAGTGATTATACGGACCCTTCCTCCTACAATGAGCAGTTCTTC.

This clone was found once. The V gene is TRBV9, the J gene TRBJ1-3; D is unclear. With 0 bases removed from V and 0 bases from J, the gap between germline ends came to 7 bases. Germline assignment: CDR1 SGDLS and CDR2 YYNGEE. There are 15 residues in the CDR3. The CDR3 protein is CASSVVPSSGNTIYF. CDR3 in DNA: TGTGCCAGCAGCGTAGTTCCCAGCTCTGGAAACACCATATATTTT. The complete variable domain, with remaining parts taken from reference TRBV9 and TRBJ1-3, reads DSGVTQTPKHLITATGQRVTLRCSPRSGDLSVYWYQQSLDQGLQFLIQYYNGEERAKGNILERFSAQQFPDLHSELNLSSLELGDSALYFCASSVVPSSGNTIYFGEGSWLTVV.

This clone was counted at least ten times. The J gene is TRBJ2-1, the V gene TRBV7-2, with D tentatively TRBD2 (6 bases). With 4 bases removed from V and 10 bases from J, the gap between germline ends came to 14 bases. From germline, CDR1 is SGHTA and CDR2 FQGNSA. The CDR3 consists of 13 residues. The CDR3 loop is CASSSGRRAEQFF. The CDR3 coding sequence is TGTGCCAGCAGCTCCGGCCGGAGGGCAGAGCAGTTCTTC.

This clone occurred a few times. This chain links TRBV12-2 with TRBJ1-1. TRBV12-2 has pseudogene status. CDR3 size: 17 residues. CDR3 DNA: TGTGCAAGTCGCTTGAAGGCCGGAGAGGCTAGAAACACTGAAGCTTTCTTT. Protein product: CASRLKAGEARNTEAFF.

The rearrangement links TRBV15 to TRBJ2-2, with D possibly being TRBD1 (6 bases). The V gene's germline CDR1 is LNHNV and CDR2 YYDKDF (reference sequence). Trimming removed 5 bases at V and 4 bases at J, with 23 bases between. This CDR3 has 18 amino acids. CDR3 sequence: CATSPGHGRQGSTGELFF. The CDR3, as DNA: TGTGCCACCAGCCCCGGACATGGTAGGCAGGGGTCCACCGGGGAGCTGTTTTTT.

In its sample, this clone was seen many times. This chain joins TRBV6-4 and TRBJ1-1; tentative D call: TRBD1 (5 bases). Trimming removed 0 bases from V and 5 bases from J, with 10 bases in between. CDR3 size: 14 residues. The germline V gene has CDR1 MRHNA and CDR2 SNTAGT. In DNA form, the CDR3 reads TGTGCCAGCAGTGACTCGAGTAAGGGGACTGAAGCTTTCTTT. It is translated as CASSDSSKGTEAFF.

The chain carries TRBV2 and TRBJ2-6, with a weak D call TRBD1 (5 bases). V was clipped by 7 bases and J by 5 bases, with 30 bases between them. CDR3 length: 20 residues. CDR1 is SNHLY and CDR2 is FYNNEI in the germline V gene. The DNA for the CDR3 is TGTGCCAGCAATACAAGGGGATTCTTCGAAAGGAAGTCCTGGGCCAACGTCCTGACTTTC. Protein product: CASNTRGFFERKSWANVLTF.

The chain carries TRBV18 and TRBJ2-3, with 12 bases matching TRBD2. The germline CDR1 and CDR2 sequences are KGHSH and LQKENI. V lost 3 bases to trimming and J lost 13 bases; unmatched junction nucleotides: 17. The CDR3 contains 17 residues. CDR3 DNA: TGTGCCAGCTCACCGTTCTCTGATCTAGCGGGAGGGCCTTCTGAGTATTTT. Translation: CASSPFSDLAGGPSEYF.

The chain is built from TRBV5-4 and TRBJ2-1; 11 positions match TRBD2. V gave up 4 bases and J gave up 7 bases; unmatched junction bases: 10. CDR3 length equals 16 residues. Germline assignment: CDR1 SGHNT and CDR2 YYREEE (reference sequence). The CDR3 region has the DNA TGTGCCAGCAGCACACAACTAGCGGGAGATGTGAATGAGCAGTTCTTC. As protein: CASSTQLAGDVNEQFF.

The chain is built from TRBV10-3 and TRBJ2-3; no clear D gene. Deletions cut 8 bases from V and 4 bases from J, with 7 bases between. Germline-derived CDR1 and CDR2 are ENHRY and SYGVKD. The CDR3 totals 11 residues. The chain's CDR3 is CAIGTADTQYF. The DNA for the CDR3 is TGTGCCATCGGTACAGCAGATACGCAGTATTTT.

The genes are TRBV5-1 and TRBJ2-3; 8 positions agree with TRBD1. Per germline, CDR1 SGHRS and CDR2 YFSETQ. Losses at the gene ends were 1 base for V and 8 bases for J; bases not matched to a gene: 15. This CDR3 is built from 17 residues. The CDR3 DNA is TGCGCCAGCAGCTTGTCCCTCTCCCAGGGGGCAGGGGGTACGCAGTATTTT. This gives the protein CASSLSLSQGAGGTQYF.

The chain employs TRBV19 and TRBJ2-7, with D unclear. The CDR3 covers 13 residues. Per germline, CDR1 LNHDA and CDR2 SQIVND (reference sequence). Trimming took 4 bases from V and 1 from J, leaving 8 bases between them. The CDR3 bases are TGTGCCAGTAGTAACCTGCAGTCCTACGAGCAGTACTTC. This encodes CASSNLQSYEQYF.

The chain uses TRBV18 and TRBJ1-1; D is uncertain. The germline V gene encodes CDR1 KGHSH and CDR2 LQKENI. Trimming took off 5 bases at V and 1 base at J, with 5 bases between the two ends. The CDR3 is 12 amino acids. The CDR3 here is CASSAGNTEAFF. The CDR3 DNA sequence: TGTGCCAGCTCAGCGGGGAACACTGAAGCTTTCTTT.

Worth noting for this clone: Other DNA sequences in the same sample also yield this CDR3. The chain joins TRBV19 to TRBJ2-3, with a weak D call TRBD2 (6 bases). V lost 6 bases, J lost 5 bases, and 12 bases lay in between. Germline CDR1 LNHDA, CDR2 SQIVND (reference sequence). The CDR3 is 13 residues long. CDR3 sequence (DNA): TGTGCCAGTAGCATCGGGCGGGGAGATACGCAGTATTTT. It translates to CASSIGRGDTQYF.

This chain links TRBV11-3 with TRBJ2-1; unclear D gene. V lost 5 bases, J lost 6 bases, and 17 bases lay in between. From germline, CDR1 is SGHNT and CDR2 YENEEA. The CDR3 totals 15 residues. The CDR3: CASSQQHLDINEQFF. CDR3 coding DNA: TGTGCCAGCAGCCAACAACATTTAGACATCAATGAGCAGTTCTTC.

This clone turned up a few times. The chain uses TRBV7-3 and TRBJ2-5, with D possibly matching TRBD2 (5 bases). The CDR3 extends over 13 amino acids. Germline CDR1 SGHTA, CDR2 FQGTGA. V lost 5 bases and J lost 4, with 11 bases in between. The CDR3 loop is CASSRGLGETQYF. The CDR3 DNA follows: TGTGCCAGCAGCCGAGGGCTTGGAGAGACCCAGTACTTC.

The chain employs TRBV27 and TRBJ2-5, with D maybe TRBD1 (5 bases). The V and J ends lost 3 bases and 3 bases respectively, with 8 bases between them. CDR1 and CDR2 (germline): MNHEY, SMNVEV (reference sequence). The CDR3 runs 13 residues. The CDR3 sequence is CASSFQGEETQYF. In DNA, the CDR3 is TGTGCCAGCAGTTTTCAAGGGGAAGAGACCCAGTACTTC.

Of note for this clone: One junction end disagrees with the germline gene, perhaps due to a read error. The CDR3 DNA reads as TGTGCCAGCAGCCAAACAGGGCCTACTTACTTC. Encoded protein: CASSQTGPTYF. The chain uses TRBV14 and TRBJ1-2, with D possibly being TRBD1 (6 bases). The CDR3 contains 11 residues. CDR1 and CDR2 from the germline V gene are SGHDN and FVKESK.

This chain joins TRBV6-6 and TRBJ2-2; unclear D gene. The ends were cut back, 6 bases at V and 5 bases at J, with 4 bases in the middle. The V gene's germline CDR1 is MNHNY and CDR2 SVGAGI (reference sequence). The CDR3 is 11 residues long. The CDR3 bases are TGTGCCAGCAGCTTAACCGGGGAGCTGTTTTTT. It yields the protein CASSLTGELFF.

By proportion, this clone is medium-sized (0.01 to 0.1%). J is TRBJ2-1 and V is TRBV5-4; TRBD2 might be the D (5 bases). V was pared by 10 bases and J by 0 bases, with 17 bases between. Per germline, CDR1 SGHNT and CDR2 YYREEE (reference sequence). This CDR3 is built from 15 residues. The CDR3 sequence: CACLWGASSYNEQFF. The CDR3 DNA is TGTGCCTGTCTTTGGGGAGCTAGCTCCTACAATGAGCAGTTCTTC.

In DNA, the CDR3 is TGTGCCAGCAGTTACTCGCTTATGGGCGAGCAGTACTTC. It is translated as CASSYSLMGEQYF. The chain recombines TRBV6-6 with TRBJ2-7; D call uncertain. With 0 bases removed from V and 6 bases from J, the gap between germline ends came to 9 bases. The CDR3 has 13 residues. Germline V gives CDR1 MNHNY, CDR2 SVGAGI (reference sequence).

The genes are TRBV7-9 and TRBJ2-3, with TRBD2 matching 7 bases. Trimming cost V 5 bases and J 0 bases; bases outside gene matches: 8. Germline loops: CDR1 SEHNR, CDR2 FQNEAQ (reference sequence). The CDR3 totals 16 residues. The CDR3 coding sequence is TGTGCCAGCAGCACCGTCCGCGGGAGAAGCACAGATACGCAGTATTTT. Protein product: CASSTVRGRSTDTQYF.

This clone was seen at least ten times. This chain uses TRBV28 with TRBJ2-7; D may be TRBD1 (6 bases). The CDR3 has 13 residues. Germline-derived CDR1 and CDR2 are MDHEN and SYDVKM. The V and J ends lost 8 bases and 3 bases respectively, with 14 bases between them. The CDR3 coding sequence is TGTGCCAGCCTAAGAACAGGGCGCTACGAGCAGTACTTC. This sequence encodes CASLRTGRYEQYF. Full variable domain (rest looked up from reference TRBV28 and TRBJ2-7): DVKVTQSSRYLVKRTGEKVFLECVQDMDHENMFWYRQDPGLGLRLIYFSYDVKMKEKGDIPEGYSVSREKKERFSLILESASTNQTSMYLCASLRTGRYEQYFGPGTRLTVT.

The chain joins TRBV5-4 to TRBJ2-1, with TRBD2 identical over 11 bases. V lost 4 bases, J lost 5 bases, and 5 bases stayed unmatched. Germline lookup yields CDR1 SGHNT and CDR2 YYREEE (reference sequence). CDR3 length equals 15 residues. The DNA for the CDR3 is TGTGCCAGCAGCCACACTAGCGGGAGCGACAATGAGCAGTTCTTC. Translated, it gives CASSHTSGSDNEQFF.